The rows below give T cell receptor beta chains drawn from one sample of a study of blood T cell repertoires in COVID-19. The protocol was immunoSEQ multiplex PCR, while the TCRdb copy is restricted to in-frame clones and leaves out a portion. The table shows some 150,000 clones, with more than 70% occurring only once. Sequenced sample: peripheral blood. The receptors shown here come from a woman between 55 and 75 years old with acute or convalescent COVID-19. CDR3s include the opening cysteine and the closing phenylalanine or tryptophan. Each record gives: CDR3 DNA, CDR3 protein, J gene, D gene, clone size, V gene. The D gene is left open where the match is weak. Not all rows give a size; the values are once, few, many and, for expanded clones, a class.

DNA: TGTGCCATCAAAAGGACAGAAATACAAGAGACCCAGTACTTC; CDR3: CAIKRTEIQETQYF; J: TRBJ2-5; D: NA; size: few; V: TRBV10-3
DNA: TGTGCCAGCAGTTTCAGGGTGTCGAATTCACCCCTCCACTTT; CDR3: CASSFRVSNSPLHF; J: TRBJ1-6; D: NA; size: NA; V: TRBV28
DNA: TGTGCCAGCAGCGCACTAGCGGGGGACCTAAACATTCAGTACTTC; CDR3: CASSALAGDLNIQYF; J: TRBJ2-4; D: TRBD2; size: NA; V: TRBV9
DNA: TGCGCCAGCAGCCACTTAGCGGGGGGATACAATGAGCAGTTCTTC; CDR3: CASSHLAGGYNEQFF; J: TRBJ2-1; D: TRBD2; size: NA; V: TRBV5-1
DNA: TGTGCCAGCAGGGAGGGGGCGCGGAACTATGGCTACACCTTC; CDR3: CASREGARNYGYTF; J: TRBJ1-2; D: TRBD1; size: NA; V: TRBV27
DNA: TGTGCCAGCAGCGGGGGGTCTACGTCTTTTAACACTGAAGCTTTCTTT; CDR3: CASSGGSTSFNTEAFF; J: TRBJ1-1; D: NA; size: NA; V: TRBV6-6
DNA: TGTGCCAGTAGTCCCCGGGAGGGCACTGAAGCTTTCTTT; CDR3: CASSPREGTEAFF; J: TRBJ1-1; D: NA; size: once; V: TRBV19
DNA: TGTGCCAGCAGCTTGGGGACGGGGGGCGCGGGCAATCAGCCCCAGCATTTT; CDR3: CASSLGTGGAGNQPQHF; J: TRBJ1-5; D: NA; size: NA; V: TRBV5-4
DNA: TGTGCCAGCAGCCCATTTGGGCAGGGTGACTCTGAAGCTTTCTTT; CDR3: CASSPFGQGDSEAFF; J: TRBJ1-1; D: NA; size: NA; V: TRBV11-3
DNA: TGTGCCAGCAGGCAGACTAGAGGCCTCCAAGAGACCCAGTACTTC; CDR3: CASRQTRGLQETQYF; J: TRBJ2-5; D: NA; size: once; V: TRBV6-5
DNA: TGTGCCAGCAGCGTAGGGGACAGGGGGTGGTACACCTTC; CDR3: CASSVGDRGWYTF; J: TRBJ1-2; D: TRBD1; size: NA; V: TRBV9
DNA: TGTGCCAGCAGCCAAGATACGAAGCTTAGCACAGATACGCAGTATTTT; CDR3: CASSQDTKLSTDTQYF; J: TRBJ2-3; D: NA; size: NA; V: TRBV3-1/TRBV3-2
DNA: TGTGCCAGCAGTGCTGACAGGGACTTCTACGAGCAGTACTTC; CDR3: CASSADRDFYEQYF; J: TRBJ2-7; D: NA; size: NA; V: TRBV27
DNA: TGTGCCAGCAGCCCTGGACAGGGCGTAGGAAGCAATCAGCCCCAGCATTTT; CDR3: CASSPGQGVGSNQPQHF; J: TRBJ1-5; D: TRBD1; size: NA; V: TRBV9
DNA: TGTGCCAGCAGTGAATGGGGGGACGGGGGGAGCTACGAGCAGTACTTC; CDR3: CASSEWGDGGSYEQYF; J: TRBJ2-7; D: TRBD2; size: NA; V: TRBV6-1
DNA: TGTGCCAGCAGTTTACCAGGAATCAACGAGCAGTACTTC; CDR3: CASSLPGINEQYF; J: TRBJ2-7; D: NA; size: NA; V: TRBV28
DNA: TGTGCCAGTAGTATATCTACCGGGGACAGGGGGCTACGTCAGCCCCAGCATTTT; CDR3: CASSISTGDRGLRQPQHF; J: TRBJ1-5; D: TRBD1; size: NA; V: TRBV19
DNA: TGTGCCAGCAGCTTAGAGGGGTATGGCTACACCTTC; CDR3: CASSLEGYGYTF; J: TRBJ1-2; D: NA; size: once; V: TRBV7-9
DNA: TGTGCCAGCAGTATTCGAGGGCGGGACACTGAAGCTTTCTTT; CDR3: CASSIRGRDTEAFF; J: TRBJ1-1; D: NA; size: few; V: TRBV25-1
DNA: TGTGCCAGCAGCTGGCGGGGGGAGCAAGAGACCCAGTACTTC; CDR3: CASSWRGEQETQYF; J: TRBJ2-5; D: TRBD2; size: NA; V: TRBV5-6
DNA: TGTGCCAGCATCGTCGGGCAGGAGGGCACTGAAGCTTTCTTT; CDR3: CASIVGQEGTEAFF; J: TRBJ1-1; D: NA; size: NA; V: TRBV6-5
DNA: TGCGCCAGCAGCCAAGATTCTAGCGGGTTCAGAACAGATACGCAGTATTTT; CDR3: CASSQDSSGFRTDTQYF; J: TRBJ2-3; D: TRBD2; size: NA; V: TRBV4-3
DNA: TGTGCCAGCAGACTCAGGGGGAGGACTGAAGCTTTCTTT; CDR3: CASRLRGRTEAFF; J: TRBJ1-1; D: TRBD1; size: NA; V: TRBV3-1/TRBV3-2
DNA: TGTGCCAGCAGTTACGGGAGGGTGGGCTATGGCTACACCTTC; CDR3: CASSYGRVGYGYTF; J: TRBJ1-2; D: NA; size: NA; V: TRBV6-5